The 14 T cell receptor beta chains given below trace back to one sample, sequenced in a study of T cell responses to AZD1222 COVID-19 vaccine. Sequencing used immunoSEQ multiplex PCR; TCRdb keeps in-frame clones, though not all of them. The sample holds approximately 84,000 clones, approximately 85% seen once. The sample here was peripheral blood, taken 28 days after the second AZD1222 dose. These receptors originate from an adult who received the AZD1222 COVID-19 vaccine.

This clone was recorded at least ten times. The rearrangement uses TRBV6-6 and TRBJ1-3; no clear D gene. This CDR3 contains 14 residues. Trimming took off 2 bases at V and 0 bases at J, with 5 bases between the two ends. Germline lookup yields CDR1 MNHNY and CDR2 SVGAGI (reference sequence). The CDR3 reads CASSYPSSGNTIYF. The CDR3 coding sequence is TGTGCCAGCAGTTACCCGTCCTCTGGAAACACCATATATTTT.

The chain carries TRBV19 and TRBJ2-7; 7 bases fit TRBD1. The V and J ends lost 4 bases and 1 base, in that order; junction bases with no gene match: 4. The germline CDR1 and CDR2 sequences are LNHDA and SQIVND (reference sequence). The CDR3 is 14 residues long. DNA of the CDR3: TGTGCCAGTAGTACACGGACAGGTTCCTACGAGCAGTACTTC. Its translation is CASSTRTGSYEQYF.

In its sample, this clone was seen once. The chain combines TRBV19 with TRBJ1-5; the D is unclear. Trimming removed 5 bases at V and 1 base at J, with 12 bases between. This CDR3 is built from 15 residues. Germline V lookup: CDR1 LNHDA, CDR2 SQIVND (reference sequence). This CDR3 is CASSFLAESNQPQHF. The CDR3 DNA follows: TGTGCCAGTAGTTTCCTGGCAGAAAGCAATCAGCCCCAGCATTTT.

The chain employs TRBV2 and TRBJ1-6; D is possibly TRBD1 (5 bases). Trimming left V 10 bases short and J 5 bases short, with 15 bases between. The germline gives CDR1 SNHLY, CDR2 FYNNEI. There are 14 residues in the CDR3. The chain's CDR3 is CATGRGYDNSPLHF. The CDR3 coding sequence is TGTGCCACCGGGAGGGGTTATGATAATTCACCCCTCCACTTT.

This clone was observed a single time. The V gene is TRBV19, the J gene TRBJ1-1; no firm D call. This CDR3 spans 14 amino acids. V lost 2 bases and J lost 1, with 8 bases in between. Germline CDR1 reads LNHDA; CDR2 reads SQIVND (reference sequence). The CDR3 is CASSINERNTEAFF. The CDR3 DNA is TGTGCCAGTAGTATAAATGAACGGAACACTGAAGCTTTCTTT. Filled out from reference TRBV19 and TRBJ1-1, the complete variable domain reads DGGITQSPKYLFRKEGQNVTLSCEQNLNHDAMYWYRQDPGQGLRLIYYSQIVNDFQKGDIAEGYSVSREKKESFPLTVTSAQKNPTAFYLCASSINERNTEAFFGQGTRLTVV.

V and J are TRBV28 and TRBJ1-6; no definite D call. The CDR3 length is 14 residues. In germline, CDR1 is MDHEN, CDR2 SYDVKM. The V gene lost 6 bases and the J gene lost 4 bases, with 10 bases spanning the gap. The CDR3, as DNA: TGTGCCAGCAGGTACAGCCCATATAATTCACCCCTCCACTTT. Protein product: CASRYSPYNSPLHF.

The gene calls are TRBV5-1 and TRBJ2-1; TRBD1 is a possible D gene (7 bases). Deletions cut 5 bases from V and 2 bases from J, with 14 bases between. The germline gives CDR1 SGHRS, CDR2 YFSETQ. The CDR3 loop spans 15 amino acids. The CDR3 loop reads CASRNQGGAYNEQFF. In DNA, the CDR3 is TGCGCCAGCAGAAACCAGGGGGGAGCCTACAATGAGCAGTTCTTC.

V usage is TRBV11-3 and J usage is TRBJ1-1; D is ambiguous. The CDR3 sequence is 12 residues long. The germline CDR1 and CDR2 sequences are SGHNT and YENEEA. V shed 4 bases and J shed 7 bases, with 10 bases lying between them. This CDR3 reads CASSSEGGEAFF. In DNA, the CDR3 is TGTGCCAGCAGCTCCGAGGGTGGTGAAGCTTTCTTT.

Regarding this clone: Other DNA sequences in the same sample also yield this CDR3. The chain has TRBV6-5 and TRBJ1-1, with a tentative D call TRBD1 (5 bases). This CDR3 is built from 12 residues. V shed 4 bases and J shed 5 bases, with 8 bases lying between them. CDR1 is MNHEY, CDR2 SVGAGI, per germline. The CDR3 reads CASSFGGTEAFF. The CDR3 region has the DNA TGTGCCAGCAGTTTCGGGGGTACTGAAGCTTTCTTT.

V and J are TRBV24-1 and TRBJ2-1; perhaps TRBD2 as D (7 bases). The V end was cut by 4 bases, the J end by 0 bases, with 21 bases between. From germline, CDR1 is KGHDR and CDR2 SFDVKD. The CDR3 sequence is 19 residues long. CDR3 region: CATSERGWGGGSSYNEQFF. The CDR3 nucleotides are TGTGCCACCAGTGAAAGGGGTTGGGGAGGGGGAAGCTCCTACAATGAGCAGTTCTTC.

V gene TRBV4-2 combines with J gene TRBJ1-2, with TRBD1 matching over 7 bases. CDR1 and CDR2 (germline): LGHNA, YNFKEQ. The CDR3 covers 15 residues. V lost 1 base and J lost 3; bases outside the gene matches: 5. DNA of the CDR3: TGTGCCAGCAGCCAAGCATCCGGGACAGACTATGGCTACACCTTC. It codes for CASSQASGTDYGYTF.

The chain employs TRBV15 and TRBJ1-2, with 9 bases that match TRBD1. CDR1 and CDR2 (germline): LNHNV, YYDKDF (reference sequence). With 0 bases clipped from V and 5 bases from J, the junction kept 4 bases outside the gene matches. This CDR3 has 15 residues. The CDR3 DNA reads TGTGCCACCAGCAGAGATCTCGGACAGGGGTATGGCTACACCTTC. This gives the protein CATSRDLGQGYGYTF.

This clone appeared a few times. The chain's CDR3 is CASSPRFPYNEQFF. The DNA for the CDR3 is TGTGCCAGCTCACCTCGTTTTCCCTACAATGAGCAGTTCTTC. V and J are TRBV18 and TRBJ2-1, with D unclear. V lost 3 bases, J lost 2 bases, and 8 bases lay in between. The germline V gene encodes CDR1 KGHSH and CDR2 LQKENI. The CDR3 is 14 residues long.

The chain combines TRBV29-1 with TRBJ2-1; TRBD2 matches 12 bases. Germline V gene lookup returns CDR1 SQVTM and CDR2 ANQGSEA. V shed 6 bases and J 4 bases; nucleotides not matched to a gene: 10. The CDR3 covers 16 residues. In DNA form, the CDR3 reads TGCAGCGTGGCCCCGACTAGCGGGGGACCATACAATGAGCAGTTCTTC. It specifies CSVAPTSGGPYNEQFF.